The TCR beta chain under discussion was sequenced for a study of monozygotic twins with inflammatory bowel disease (dated by TCRdb to the late 2010s). Regarding the research as a whole: In total, roughly 28 monozygotic twin pairs made up the full study: 19 Danish pairs, all IBD-discordant, plus nine German pairs, of which four were IBD-concordant and five were IBD-discordant. Each individual had, on average, about 151 000 unique TCRalpha sequences and 181 000 unique TCRbeta sequences available for analysis. Disease-associated traits were sought mainly through comparisons between IBD patients and their genetically identical healthy co-twins within discordant pairs. Findings and caveats that apply to the study as a whole: No single strong signal or clonotype linked to IBD turned up in the results, so the idea that one exists was not supported. Because patients were on differing immunosuppressive treatments, the repertoires may have picked up extra background noise and inter-individual variability. Repertoire similarity did not differ between concordant and discordant twins, possibly due to limited statistical power. The analysis was unable to tell different T cell subtypes apart. A decrease in TCRbeta repertoire diversity, as measured by inverse Simpson index, was observed in IBD patients compared with their healthy co-twins. Compared with healthy twins, IBD patients had fewer clonotypes in common with other individuals, a difference most pronounced in patients showing signs of disease activity.

The CDR3 runs 13 amino acids, cysteine and phenylalanine included. The DNA is not on file. Based on the germline V gene, the CDR1 and CDR2 sequences are SGHRS and YFSETQ. From each donor, a roughly 2.5 ml peripheral blood sample was collected into PAXgene tubes and stored at -80 degrees C. Without T cell sorting, total RNA was isolated from whole blood using the PAXgene blood miRNA kit on an automated QIAcube. Deep TCRalpha and TCRbeta repertoire profiling with unique molecular barcoding was performed on peripheral blood of monozygotic twin pairs concordant or discordant for inflammatory bowel disease. Smoking habits were recorded for all twin pairs, and individuals were classified as current, former or never smokers. As concerns this clonotype: There is no known antigen for this receptor.

The library was made by 5' RACE. The input for every TCR library was around 3,600 ng of total RNA. cDNA was synthesized with SMARTScribe reverse transcriptase in eight separate reactions per sample. Unique molecular identifiers containing a 6-nucleotide sample barcode were introduced through template switching during cDNA synthesis. Amplification of TCRalpha and TCRbeta cDNA involved two nested PCRs of approximately 17 and 9 cycles, and each PCR was followed by bead purification. Before amplification, the cDNA was treated with uracil DNA-glycosylase and purified using the QIAquick PCR purification kit. The second PCR was the step at which Illumina TruSeq-compatible adapters and sample-specific barcodes were added. Library quality and concentration were checked on TapeStation and Qubit, and libraries were pooled at 5 ng each. Sequencing of pooled libraries was carried out on an Illumina HiSeq2500 single-index Rapid Run using 2 x 100 bp reads and custom sequencing primers. Per the authors' processing: MiGEC version 1.2.6 was used for UMI-based consensus assembly to correct PCR and sequencing errors. MiXCR version 2.1.1 handled V(D)J alignment, clonotype assembly and CDR3 extraction. To normalise gene usage, clonotype sharing and MAIT/NKT TCR abundance, the analysis used the top 1000, 10 000 and 20 000 clonotypes per sample. After downsampling to 27 000 UMIs, diversity was calculated as the inverse Simpson index using the vegan R package. Statistical testing used paired Mann-Whitney U tests on the discordant twin pairs and applied Benjamini-Hochberg correction for multiple testing. Reads reprocessed by TCRdb are summarized as one entry per CDR3 protein sequence, and DNA is absent. The V and J calls come from TCRdb's annotation, not from the publication. The table for this sample records 150,000 or so distinct CDR3 sequences. Together, the top ten hold less than 7.5% of the sample.

The specimen was blood. This sequence originates from a human donor with ulcerative colitis or Crohn's disease, or a healthy co-twin of an affected twin (not recorded which). The rearrangement combines TRBV5-1 with TRBJ2-1. The CDR3 reads CASSMGLYNEQFF.